This is a list of T cell receptor beta chains from one sample in a study of beta chain features in type 1 diabetes. Here immunoSEQ multiplex PCR was the method, and the copy in TCRdb shows in-frame clones only, minus some. The data contain about 350,000 clones, around a fifth of them singletons. Sequencing used naive CD4+ T cells from blood. The receptors here all came from a woman younger than 35 in good health. Both conserved end residues are part of each CDR3. The D gene is left open where the match is weak. The size of a clone is reported for some rows only, either as once, few or many, or as a class for expanded clones.

J gene	D gene	clone size	V gene	CDR3 DNA	CDR3 protein
TRBJ2-5	NA	few	TRBV2	TGTGCCAGCAGTGAGGAGGCAGGGGCCGAGACCCAGTACTTC	CASSEEAGAETQYF
TRBJ2-7	TRBD1	few	TRBV5-1	TGCGCCAGCAGCTTGTCCGGGACAGTGTCCTACGAGCAGTACTTC	CASSLSGTVSYEQYF
TRBJ2-7	TRBD1	NA	TRBV7-2	TGTGCCAGCAGCTTAGACTTAGCGGACAGGGGGCGTGGGCAGTACTTC	CASSLDLADRGRGQYF
TRBJ2-4	TRBD1	NA	TRBV9	TGTGCCAGCAGCGTAGCGGACAGGGGATCGGGCATTCAGTACTTC	CASSVADRGSGIQYF
TRBJ2-6	NA	few	TRBV27	TGTGCCAGCAGTTCTCGGGACTCTGGGGCCAACGTCCTGACTTTC	CASSSRDSGANVLTF
TRBJ1-2	TRBD1	few	TRBV5-4	TGTGCCAGCAGCTTGAGTAGGGGGCTTATCTATGGCTACACCTTC	CASSLSRGLIYGYTF
TRBJ2-1	NA	NA	TRBV7-9	TGTGCCAGCAGCTTAACAGGGTACGATGAGCAGTTCTTC	CASSLTGYDEQFF
TRBJ2-3	NA	few	TRBV7-2	TGTGCCAGCAGCTCCGACTGGATCACAGATACGCAGTATTTT	CASSSDWITDTQYF
TRBJ2-6	NA	NA	TRBV30	TGTGCCTGGAGGGCTTCGGGTTCTGGGGCCAACGTCCTGACTTTC	CAWRASGSGANVLTF
TRBJ1-4	NA	NA	TRBV7-9	TGTGCCAGCAGCTTTTTCCTCGAGTCTAATGAAAAACTGTTTTTT	CASSFFLESNEKLFF
TRBJ2-7	TRBD1	few	TRBV5-1	TGCGCCAGCAGCTCAGGACAGGGGCCGTACGAGCAGTACTTC	CASSSGQGPYEQYF
TRBJ2-7	TRBD1	NA	TRBV12-5	TGTGCTAGTGGTTTGGGCGGTACTTCAGGGGGTGAGCAGTACTTC	CASGLGGTSGGEQYF
TRBJ1-2	NA	NA	TRBV5-1	TGCGCCAGCAGCTTGTCAGGGAAGTCGAGCTACACCTTC	CASSLSGKSSYTF
TRBJ2-4	NA	NA	TRBV30	TGTGCCTGGGGTCCTAGAAACATTCAGTACTTC	CAWGPRNIQYF
TRBJ2-7	NA	few	TRBV18	TGTGCCAGCTCACCAATCGACGAGCAGTACTTC	CASSPIDEQYF
TRBJ2-1	TRBD1	NA	TRBV15	TGTGCCACCAGCAGAGGGGTAGGGGACAGGGGTACTAATGAGCAGTTCTTC	CATSRGVGDRGTNEQFF
TRBJ1-1	TRBD1	few	TRBV27	TGTGCCAGCAGTTTAAGGACAGGGGTGAACACTGAAGCTTTCTTT	CASSLRTGVNTEAFF
TRBJ2-3	TRBD1	NA	TRBV28	TGTGCCACCCGGGACAGTCGAAGCACAGATACGCAGTATTTT	CATRDSRSTDTQYF
TRBJ2-7	NA	few	TRBV7-8	TGTGCCAGCAGCTTAGGACCGAGGGACGAGCAGTACTTC	CASSLGPRDEQYF